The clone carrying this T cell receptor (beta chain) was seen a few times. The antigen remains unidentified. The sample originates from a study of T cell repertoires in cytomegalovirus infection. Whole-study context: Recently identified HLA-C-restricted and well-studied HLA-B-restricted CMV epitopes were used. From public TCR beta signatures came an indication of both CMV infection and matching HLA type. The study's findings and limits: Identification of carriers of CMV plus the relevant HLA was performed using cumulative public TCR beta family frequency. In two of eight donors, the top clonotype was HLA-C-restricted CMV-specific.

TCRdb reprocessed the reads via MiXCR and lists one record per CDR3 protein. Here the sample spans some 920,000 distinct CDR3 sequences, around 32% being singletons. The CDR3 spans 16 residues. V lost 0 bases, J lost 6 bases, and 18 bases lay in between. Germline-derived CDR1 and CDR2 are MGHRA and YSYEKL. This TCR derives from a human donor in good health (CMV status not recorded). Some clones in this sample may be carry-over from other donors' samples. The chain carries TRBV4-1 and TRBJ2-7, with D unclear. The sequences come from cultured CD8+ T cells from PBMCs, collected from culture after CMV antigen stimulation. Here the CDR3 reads CASSQDPQTPLSEQYF. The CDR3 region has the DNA TGCGCCAGCAGCCAAGATCCCCAGACCCCTCTTTCCGAGCAGTACTTC.